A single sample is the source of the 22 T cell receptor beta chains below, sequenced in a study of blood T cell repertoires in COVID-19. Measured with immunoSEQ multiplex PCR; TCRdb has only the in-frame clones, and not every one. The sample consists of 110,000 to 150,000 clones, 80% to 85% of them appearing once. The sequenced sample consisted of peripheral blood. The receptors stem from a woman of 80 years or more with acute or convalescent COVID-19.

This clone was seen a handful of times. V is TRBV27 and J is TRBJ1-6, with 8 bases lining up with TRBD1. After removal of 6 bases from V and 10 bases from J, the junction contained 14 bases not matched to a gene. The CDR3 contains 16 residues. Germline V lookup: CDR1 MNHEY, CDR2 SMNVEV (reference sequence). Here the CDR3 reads CASSPIRTGRGSPLHF. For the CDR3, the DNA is TGTGCCAGCAGCCCAATCCGGACAGGGCGAGGGTCACCCCTCCACTTT.

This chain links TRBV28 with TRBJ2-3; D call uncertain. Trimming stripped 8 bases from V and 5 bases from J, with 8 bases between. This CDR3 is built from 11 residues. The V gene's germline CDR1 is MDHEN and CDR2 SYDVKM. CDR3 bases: TGTGCCAGCCGAGAGCGAGATACGCAGTATTTT. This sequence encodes CASRERDTQYF.

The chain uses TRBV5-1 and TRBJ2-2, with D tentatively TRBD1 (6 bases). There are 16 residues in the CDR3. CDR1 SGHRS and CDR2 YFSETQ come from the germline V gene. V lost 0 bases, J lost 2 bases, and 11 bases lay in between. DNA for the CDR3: TGCGCCAGCAGCTTGGCCTATGGGGGCAACACCGGGGAGCTGTTTTTT. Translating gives CASSLAYGGNTGELFF.

CDR3 in amino acids: CASSAPGLAGGPYNEQFF. CDR3 in DNA: TGTGCCAGCAGTGCGCCGGGACTAGCGGGGGGACCATACAATGAGCAGTTCTTC. V usage is TRBV6-1 and J usage is TRBJ2-1, with 15 positions matching TRBD2. This CDR3 is 18 amino acids long. The ends lost 4 bases at V and 4 bases at J; junction bases unmatched: 8. CDR1 and CDR2 (germline): MNHNS, SASEGT.

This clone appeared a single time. The CDR3 here is CASSIDQTGSNEKLFF. The CDR3 DNA reads as TGTGCCAGTAGTATAGACCAGACAGGGTCAAATGAAAAACTGTTTTTT. V and J are TRBV19 and TRBJ1-4; TRBD1 matches 7 bases. The length of the CDR3 is 16 residues. Germline CDR1 is LNHDA and CDR2 is SQIVND (reference sequence). V lost 0 bases, J lost 5 bases, and 6 bases stayed unmatched.

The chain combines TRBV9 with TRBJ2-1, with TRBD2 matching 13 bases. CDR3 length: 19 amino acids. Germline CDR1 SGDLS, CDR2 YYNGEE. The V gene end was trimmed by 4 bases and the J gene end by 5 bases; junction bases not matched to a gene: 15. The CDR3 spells CASSSTGTSGTKGNNEQFF. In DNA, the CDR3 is TGTGCCAGCAGCTCCACCGGGACTAGCGGGACTAAAGGGAACAATGAGCAGTTCTTC.

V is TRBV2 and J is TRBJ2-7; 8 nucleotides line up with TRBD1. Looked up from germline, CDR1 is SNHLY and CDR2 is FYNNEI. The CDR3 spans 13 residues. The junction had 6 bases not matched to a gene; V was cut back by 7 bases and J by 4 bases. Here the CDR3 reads CASTPTGAYEQYF. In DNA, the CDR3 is TGTGCCAGCACTCCGACAGGGGCTTACGAGCAGTACTTC.

The DNA for the CDR3 is TGTGCCAGCAGCGTAGGCCGGGGGGTTAGCACAGATACGCAGTATTTT. This sequence encodes CASSVGRGVSTDTQYF. This rearrangement joins TRBV9 to TRBJ2-3; 7 bases match TRBD2. The germline V gene has CDR1 SGDLS and CDR2 YYNGEE. CDR3 size: 16 residues. Trimming removed 0 bases from V and 0 bases from J; junction bases left unmatched: 4.

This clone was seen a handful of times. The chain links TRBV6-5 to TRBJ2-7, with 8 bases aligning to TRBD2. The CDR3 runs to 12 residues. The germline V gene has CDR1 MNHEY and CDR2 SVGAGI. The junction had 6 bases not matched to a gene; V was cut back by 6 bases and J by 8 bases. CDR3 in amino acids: CASRLAGSQQYF. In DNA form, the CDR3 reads TGTGCCAGCAGATTAGCGGGGAGCCAGCAGTACTTC.

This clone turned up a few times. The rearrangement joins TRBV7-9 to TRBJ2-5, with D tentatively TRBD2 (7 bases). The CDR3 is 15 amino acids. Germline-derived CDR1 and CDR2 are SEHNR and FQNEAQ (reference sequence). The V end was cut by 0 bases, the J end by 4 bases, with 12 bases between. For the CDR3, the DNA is TGTGCCAGCAGCTTAGCGCTGGGAGGGGGAGAGACCCAGTACTTC. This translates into CASSLALGGGETQYF.

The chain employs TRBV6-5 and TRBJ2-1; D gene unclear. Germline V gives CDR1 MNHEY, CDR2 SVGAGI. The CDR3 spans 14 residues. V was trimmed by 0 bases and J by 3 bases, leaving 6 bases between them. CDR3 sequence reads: CASSYSAYYNEQFF. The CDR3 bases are TGTGCCAGCAGTTACTCCGCGTACTACAATGAGCAGTTCTTC.

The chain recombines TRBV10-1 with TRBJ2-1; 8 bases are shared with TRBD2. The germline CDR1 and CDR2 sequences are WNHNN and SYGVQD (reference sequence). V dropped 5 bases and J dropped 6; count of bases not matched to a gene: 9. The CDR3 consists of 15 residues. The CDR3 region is CASSLSGIAVNEQFF. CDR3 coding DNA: TGCGCCAGCAGTCTTAGCGGGATCGCGGTCAATGAGCAGTTCTTC.

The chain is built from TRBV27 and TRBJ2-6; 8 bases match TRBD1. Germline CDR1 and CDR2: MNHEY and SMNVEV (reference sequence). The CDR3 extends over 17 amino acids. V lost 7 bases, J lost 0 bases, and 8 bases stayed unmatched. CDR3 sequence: CASTKIDRGSGANVLTF. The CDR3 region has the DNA TGTGCCAGCACCAAAATCGACAGGGGCTCTGGGGCCAACGTCCTGACTTTC. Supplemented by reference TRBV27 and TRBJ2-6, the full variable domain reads EAQVTQNPRYLITVTGKKLTVTCSQNMNHEYMSWYRQDPGLGLRQIYYSMNVEVTDKGDVPEGYKVSRKEKRNFPLILESPSPNQTSLYFCASTKIDRGSGANVLTFGAGSRLTVL.

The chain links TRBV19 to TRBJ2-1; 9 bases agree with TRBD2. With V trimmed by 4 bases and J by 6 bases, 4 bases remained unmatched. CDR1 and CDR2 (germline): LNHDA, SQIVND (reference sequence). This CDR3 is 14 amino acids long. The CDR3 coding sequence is TGTGCCAGTAGTAAGCGGGGGGACCTCAATGAGCAGTTCTTC. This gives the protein CASSKRGDLNEQFF.

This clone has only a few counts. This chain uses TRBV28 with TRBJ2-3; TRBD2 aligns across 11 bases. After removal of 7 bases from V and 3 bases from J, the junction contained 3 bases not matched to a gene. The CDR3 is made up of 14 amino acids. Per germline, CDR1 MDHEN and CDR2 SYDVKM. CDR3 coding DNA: TGTGCCAGCATTCCTAGCGGGGGGACAGATACGCAGTATTTT. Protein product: CASIPSGGTDTQYF.

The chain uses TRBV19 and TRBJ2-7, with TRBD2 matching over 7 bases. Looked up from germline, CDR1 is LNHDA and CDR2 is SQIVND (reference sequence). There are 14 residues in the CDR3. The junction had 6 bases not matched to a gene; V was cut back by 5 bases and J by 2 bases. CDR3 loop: CASSSTGGPYEQYF. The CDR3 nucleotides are TGTGCCAGTAGTTCAACGGGGGGTCCCTACGAGCAGTACTTC.

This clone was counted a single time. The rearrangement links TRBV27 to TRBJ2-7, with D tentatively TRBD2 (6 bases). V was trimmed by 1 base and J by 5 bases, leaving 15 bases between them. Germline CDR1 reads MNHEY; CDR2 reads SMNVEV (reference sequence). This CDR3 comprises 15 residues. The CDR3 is CASSLFSRGINEQYF. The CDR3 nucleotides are TGTGCCAGCAGTTTATTCTCGCGGGGTATCAACGAGCAGTACTTC.

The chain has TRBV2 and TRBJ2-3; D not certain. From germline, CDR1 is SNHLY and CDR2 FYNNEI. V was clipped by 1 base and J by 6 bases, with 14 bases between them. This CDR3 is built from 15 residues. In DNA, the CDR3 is TGTGCCAGCAGTGAAGTTGCCACCCCTCGGGATACGCAGTATTTT. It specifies CASSEVATPRDTQYF. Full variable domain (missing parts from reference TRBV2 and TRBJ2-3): EPEVTQTPSHQVTQMGQEVILRCVPISNHLYFYWYRQILGQKVEFLVSFYNNEISEKSEIFDDQFSVERPDGSNFTLKIRSTKLEDSAMYFCASSEVATPRDTQYFGPGTRLTVL.

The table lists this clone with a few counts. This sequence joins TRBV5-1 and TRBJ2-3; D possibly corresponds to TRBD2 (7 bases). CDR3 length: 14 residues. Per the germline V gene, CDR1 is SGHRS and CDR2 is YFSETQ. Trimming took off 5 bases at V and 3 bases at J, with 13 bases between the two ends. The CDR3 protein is CASRQGGRTDTQYF. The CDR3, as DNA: TGCGCCAGCAGACAGGGAGGGAGGACAGATACGCAGTATTTT.

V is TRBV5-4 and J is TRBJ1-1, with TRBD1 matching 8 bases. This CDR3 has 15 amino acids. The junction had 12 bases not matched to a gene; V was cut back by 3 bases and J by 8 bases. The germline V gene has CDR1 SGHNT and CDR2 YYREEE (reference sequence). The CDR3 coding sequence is TGTGCCAGCAGCTCCGCTAGCAGGGGGCCGGGCGAAGCTTTCTTT. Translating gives CASSSASRGPGEAFF.

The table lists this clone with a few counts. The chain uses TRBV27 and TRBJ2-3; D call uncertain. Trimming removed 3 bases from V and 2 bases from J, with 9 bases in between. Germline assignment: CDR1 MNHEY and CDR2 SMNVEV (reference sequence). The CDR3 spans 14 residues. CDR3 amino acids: CASSFAAITDTQYF. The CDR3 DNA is TGTGCCAGCAGTTTTGCGGCGATCACAGATACGCAGTATTTT.

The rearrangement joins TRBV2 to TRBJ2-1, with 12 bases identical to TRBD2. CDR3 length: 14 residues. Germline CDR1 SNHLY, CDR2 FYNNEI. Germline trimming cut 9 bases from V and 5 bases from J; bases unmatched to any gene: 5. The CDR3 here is CASTSGRFHNEQFF. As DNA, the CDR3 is TGTGCCAGTACTAGCGGGAGGTTCCACAATGAGCAGTTCTTC.